What follows are 20 T cell receptor beta chains derived from one specimen sequenced in a study of blood T cell repertoires in COVID-19. Some clones are missing from TCRdb's copy, which holds only in-frame ones; the method was immunoSEQ multiplex PCR. Of under 140,000 clones in the sample, about 80% were seen once. Sequenced sample: peripheral blood. The origin of the receptors is a woman of 80 years or more with acute or convalescent COVID-19.

The V and J genes are TRBV15 and TRBJ2-7; 15 bases line up with TRBD2. The CDR3 has 20 residues. CDR1 and CDR2 (germline): LNHNV, YYDKDF (reference sequence). V was pared by 1 base and J by 2 bases, with 12 bases of the junction left unmatched. CDR3 sequence reads: CATSRGTPGLAGGPTYEQYF. In DNA, the CDR3 is TGTGCCACCAGCAGAGGCACACCGGGACTAGCGGGAGGTCCGACCTACGAGCAGTACTTC.

This chain uses TRBV9 with TRBJ2-6; tentative D call: TRBD1 (6 bases). Germline assignment: CDR1 SGDLS and CDR2 YYNGEE. The CDR3 consists of 15 residues. Trimming cost V 2 bases and J 2 bases, with 8 bases left between them. CDR3: CASSVDRTGANVLTF. For the CDR3, the DNA is TGTGCCAGCAGCGTTGACAGGACTGGGGCCAACGTCCTGACTTTC.

This clone has only a few counts. The rearrangement links TRBV7-6 to TRBJ2-1; D gene unclear. The CDR3 spans 13 residues. V lost 5 bases, J lost 2 bases, and 7 bases lay in between. The germline CDR1 and CDR2 sequences are SGHVS and FNYEAQ. The CDR3 DNA is TGTGCCAGCAGCCCTCTCCCCTACAATGAGCAGTTCTTC. The encoded protein is CASSPLPYNEQFF.

The V and J genes are TRBV5-1 and TRBJ2-7, with 9 bases aligning to TRBD1. The CDR3 is 15 amino acids. Germline CDR1 is SGHRS and CDR2 is YFSETQ. The junction had 7 bases not matched to a gene; V was cut back by 3 bases and J by 3 bases. The CDR3 DNA is TGCGCCAGCAGCTGGGAGGGACAGGGACACTACGAGCAGTACTTC. Translated, it gives CASSWEGQGHYEQYF. The complete variable domain, with remaining parts taken from reference TRBV5-1 and TRBJ2-7, reads KAGVTQTPRYLIKTRGQQVTLSCSPISGHRSVSWYQQTPGQGLQFLFEYFSETQRNKGNFPGRFSGRQFSNSRSEMNVSTLELGDSALYLCASSWEGQGHYEQYFGPGTRLTVT.

J is TRBJ1-5 and V is TRBV27; the match to TRBD1 covers 11 bases. Germline V gene data show CDR1 as MNHEY and CDR2 as SMNVEV (reference sequence). The CDR3 loop spans 16 amino acids. J was trimmed by 5 bases and V by 6 bases; bases with no gene match: 9. The CDR3 DNA reads TGTGCCAGCAGGCAAGGGACAGGGGGACGGTATCAGCCCCAGCATTTT. This gives the protein CASRQGTGGRYQPQHF.

The chain recombines TRBV7-3 with TRBJ1-5; D may be TRBD1 (6 bases). The CDR3 is 13 amino acids. Per the germline V gene, CDR1 is SGHTA and CDR2 is FQGTGA. V lost 9 bases and J lost 2, with 11 bases in between. This chain's CDR3 is CASSTGRNQPQHF. DNA for the CDR3: TGTGCCAGTTCGACAGGCCGCAATCAGCCCCAGCATTTT.

The gene calls are TRBV5-8 and TRBJ2-7; tentative D call: TRBD2 (6 bases). Trimming left V 2 bases short and J 6 bases short, with 12 bases between. The CDR3 is 13 residues long. From germline, CDR1 is SGHTS and CDR2 YDEGEE. The CDR3 bases are TGTGCCAGCAGCTTCTCGGAGGGTACCGAGCAGTACTTC. It yields the protein CASSFSEGTEQYF.

This chain joins TRBV30 and TRBJ1-1, with TRBD1 identical over 8 bases. The length of the CDR3 is 13 residues. V trimming: 3 bases; J trimming: 5 bases; junction bases outside the gene matches: 5. The germline CDR1 and CDR2 sequences are GTSNPN and SVGIG (reference sequence). The CDR3 DNA reads as TGTGCCTGGAGCCCAGGGGACAGGACTGAAGCTTTCTTT. It codes for CAWSPGDRTEAFF. Based on the CDR3 plus reference TRBV30 and TRBJ1-1, the full variable domain is SQTIHQWPATLVQPVGSPLSLECTVEGTSNPNLYWYRQAAGRGLQLLFYSVGIGQISSEVPQNLSASRPQDRQFILSSKKLLLSDSGFYLCAWSPGDRTEAFFGQGTRLTVV.

The chain combines TRBV3-1 (or the pseudogene TRBV3-2) with TRBJ2-3; TRBD2 aligns across 11 bases. Germline CDR1 and CDR2: LGHDT and YNNKEL (reference sequence). This CDR3 spans 17 amino acids. The V and J ends lost 5 bases and 6 bases, in that order; junction bases with no gene match: 13. This CDR3 reads CASSSTPPGLAADTQYF. The CDR3 DNA reads TGTGCCAGCAGCTCTACCCCCCCGGGACTAGCGGCGGATACGCAGTATTTT.

The CDR3 coding sequence is TGCGCCAGCAGCTTGGGGGACAGGGTAGACGGAGAGACCCAGTACTTC. It translates to CASSLGDRVDGETQYF. This chain links TRBV5-1 with TRBJ2-5; 9 bases are shared with TRBD1. The germline gives CDR1 SGHRS, CDR2 YFSETQ. Trimming cost V 0 bases and J 4 bases; bases outside gene matches: 7. The CDR3 is 16 amino acids.

The chain is built from TRBV5-8 and TRBJ2-1; 8 bases line up with TRBD1. This CDR3 spans 16 amino acids. V shed 0 bases and J 5 bases; nucleotides not matched to a gene: 7. CDR1 is SGHTS and CDR2 is YDEGEE in the germline V gene. DNA for the CDR3: TGTGCCAGCAGCTTGGACTCAGGGGGCAACCACAATGAGCAGTTCTTC. Residues: CASSLDSGGNHNEQFF.

In this sample, this clone turned up a few times. The chain carries TRBV7-2 and TRBJ2-5, with D perhaps TRBD2 (5 bases). This CDR3 region has 15 residues. The germline CDR1 and CDR2 sequences are SGHTA and FQGNSA. The V end was cut by 1 base, the J end by 5 bases, with 14 bases between. CDR3 nucleotides: TGTGCCAGCAGCTTAGTGCTAGCCCGAGGTGAGACCCAGTACTTC. Translation gives CASSLVLARGETQYF.

Here the CDR3 reads CAWSVRRDSEAALSGANVLTF. The CDR3 coding sequence is TGTGCCTGGAGTGTACGCCGGGACTCAGAAGCTGCGCTCTCTGGGGCCAACGTCCTGACTTTC. The rearrangement uses TRBV30 and TRBJ2-6; D perhaps matches TRBD2 (6 bases). The CDR3 extends over 21 amino acids. Germline V gene sequence: CDR1 GTSNPN, CDR2 SVGIG (reference sequence). Trimming stripped 0 bases from V and 0 bases from J, with 24 bases between.

The chain employs TRBV7-2 and TRBJ2-7; 7 bases match TRBD2. With 5 bases clipped from V and 2 bases from J, the junction kept 9 bases outside the gene matches. Germline-derived CDR1 and CDR2 are SGHTA and FQGNSA. The CDR3 spans 15 residues. The CDR3 is CASSLAGVPTYEQYF. The CDR3 nucleotides read TGTGCCAGCAGCCTTGCGGGAGTGCCTACCTACGAGCAGTACTTC.

The chain carries TRBV6-1 and TRBJ1-3; D call uncertain. This CDR3 has 16 amino acids. CDR1 MNHNS and CDR2 SASEGT come from the germline V gene. Trimming took off 5 bases at V and 1 base at J, with 15 bases between the two ends. The DNA for the CDR3 is TGTGCCAGCAGTCAAGGACTACAGCAATCTGGAAACACCATATATTTT. Encoded protein: CASSQGLQQSGNTIYF.

This clone has just a few counts. The J gene is TRBJ1-1, the V gene TRBV19; maybe TRBD1 (5 bases). The V gene's germline CDR1 is LNHDA and CDR2 SQIVND (reference sequence). Trimming removed 3 bases at V and 0 bases at J, with 26 bases between. This CDR3 has 20 residues. CDR3 region: CASSILAAGQRASMNTEAFF. The CDR3 nucleotides are TGTGCCAGTAGTATTCTAGCGGCAGGACAAAGGGCAAGCATGAACACTGAAGCTTTCTTT.

The table lists this clone with a count of one. The chain is built from TRBV7-9 and TRBJ2-5; no clear D gene. CDR3 length: 14 amino acids. The V gene's germline CDR1 is SEHNR and CDR2 FQNEAQ (reference sequence). Trimming took off 5 bases at V and 4 bases at J, with 14 bases between the two ends. The CDR3 DNA is TGTGCCAGCAGCCCATCCCAACTTCGAGAGACCCAGTACTTC. Translation: CASSPSQLRETQYF.

V is TRBV2 and J is TRBJ1-1, with no clear D. Trimming stripped 6 bases from V and 1 base from J, with 12 bases between. The V gene's germline CDR1 is SNHLY and CDR2 FYNNEI. The CDR3 sequence is 14 residues long. CDR3 sequence (DNA): TGTGCCAGCAGAGGGCGGGGAGGGAACACTGAAGCTTTCTTT. It codes for CASRGRGGNTEAFF.

The gene calls are TRBV19 and TRBJ2-5; perhaps TRBD1 as D (6 bases). Trimming took 6 bases from V and 5 from J, leaving 22 bases between them. CDR3 length equals 16 residues. The germline CDR1 and CDR2 sequences are LNHDA and SQIVND (reference sequence). CDR3 region: CASSDKRRTVLETQYF. CDR3 DNA sequence: TGTGCCAGTAGCGACAAACGGCGGACAGTTCTGGAGACCCAGTACTTC. The whole variable domain, remainder taken from reference TRBV19 and TRBJ2-5, is DGGITQSPKYLFRKEGQNVTLSCEQNLNHDAMYWYRQDPGQGLRLIYYSQIVNDFQKGDIAEGYSVSREKKESFPLTVTSAQKNPTAFYLCASSDKRRTVLETQYFGPGTRLLVL.

The CDR3 sequence: CASSASSLTTGELFF. The CDR3 nucleotides are TGTGCCAGCAGCGCTTCTAGTTTAACCACCGGGGAGCTGTTTTTT. The V call is TRBV9, the J call TRBJ2-2, with D unclear. Trimming left V 3 bases short and J 4 bases short, with 13 bases between. This CDR3 region has 15 residues. The germline V gene has CDR1 SGDLS and CDR2 YYNGEE.